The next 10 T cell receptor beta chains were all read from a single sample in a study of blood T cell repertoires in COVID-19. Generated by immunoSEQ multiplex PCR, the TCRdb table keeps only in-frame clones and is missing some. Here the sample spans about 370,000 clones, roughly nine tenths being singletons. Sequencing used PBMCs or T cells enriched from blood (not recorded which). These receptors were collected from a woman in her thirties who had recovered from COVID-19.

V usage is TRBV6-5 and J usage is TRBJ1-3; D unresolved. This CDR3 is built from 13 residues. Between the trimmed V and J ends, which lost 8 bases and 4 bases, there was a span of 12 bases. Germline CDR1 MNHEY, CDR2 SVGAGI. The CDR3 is CASLPRAGNTIYF. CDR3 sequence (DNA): TGTGCCAGCCTCCCGCGCGCGGGAAACACCATATATTTT.

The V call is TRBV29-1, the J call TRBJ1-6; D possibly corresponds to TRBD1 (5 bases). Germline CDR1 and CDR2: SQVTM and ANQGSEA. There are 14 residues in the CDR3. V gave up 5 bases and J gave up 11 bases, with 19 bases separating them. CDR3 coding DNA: TGCAGCGTTCTTACTACAGGTACTCTCGCACCCCTCCACTTT. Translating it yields CSVLTTGTLAPLHF.

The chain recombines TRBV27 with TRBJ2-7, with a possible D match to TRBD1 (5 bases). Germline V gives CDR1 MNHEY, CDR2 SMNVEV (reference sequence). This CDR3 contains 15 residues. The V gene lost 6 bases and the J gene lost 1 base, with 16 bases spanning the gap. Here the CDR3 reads CASRGLGPRSYEQYF. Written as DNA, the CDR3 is TGTGCCAGCAGGGGGCTTGGGCCAAGGTCCTACGAGCAGTACTTC.

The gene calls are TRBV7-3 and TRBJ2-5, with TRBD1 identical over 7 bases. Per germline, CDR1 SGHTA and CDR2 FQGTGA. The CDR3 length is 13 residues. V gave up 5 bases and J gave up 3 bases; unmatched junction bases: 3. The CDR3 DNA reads TGTGCCAGCAGCCGGGGACAGAAAGAGACCCAGTACTTC. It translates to CASSRGQKETQYF.

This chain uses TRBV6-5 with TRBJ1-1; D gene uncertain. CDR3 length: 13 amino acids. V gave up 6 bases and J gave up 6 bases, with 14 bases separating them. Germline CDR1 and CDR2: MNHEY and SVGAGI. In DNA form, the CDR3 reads TGTGCCAGCAGCCCAGCGTCTGTGTCTGAAGCTTTCTTT. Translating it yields CASSPASVSEAFF.

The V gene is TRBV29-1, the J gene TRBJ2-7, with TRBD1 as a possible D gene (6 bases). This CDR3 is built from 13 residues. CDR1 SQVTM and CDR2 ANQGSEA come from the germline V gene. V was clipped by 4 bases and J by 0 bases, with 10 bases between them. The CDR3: CSVVQGSSYEQYF. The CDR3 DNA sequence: TGCAGCGTTGTGCAGGGGAGCTCCTACGAGCAGTACTTC.

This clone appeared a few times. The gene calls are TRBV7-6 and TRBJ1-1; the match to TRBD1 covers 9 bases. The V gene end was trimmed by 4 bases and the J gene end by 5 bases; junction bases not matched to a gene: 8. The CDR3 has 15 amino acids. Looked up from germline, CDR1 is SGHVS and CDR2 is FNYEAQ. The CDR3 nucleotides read TGTGCCAGCAGCTACCAAACAGGGGGCATAACTGAAGCTTTCTTT. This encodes CASSYQTGGITEAFF.

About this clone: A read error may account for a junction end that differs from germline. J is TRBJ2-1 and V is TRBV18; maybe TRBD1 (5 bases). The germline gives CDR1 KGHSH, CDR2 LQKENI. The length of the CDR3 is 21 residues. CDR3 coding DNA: TGTGCGAGCTCACCGCGCAGGGCCCACCGCCCCGTTAACGGCTCCTACAATGAGCAGTTCTTC. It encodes CASSPRRAHRPVNGSYNEQFF.

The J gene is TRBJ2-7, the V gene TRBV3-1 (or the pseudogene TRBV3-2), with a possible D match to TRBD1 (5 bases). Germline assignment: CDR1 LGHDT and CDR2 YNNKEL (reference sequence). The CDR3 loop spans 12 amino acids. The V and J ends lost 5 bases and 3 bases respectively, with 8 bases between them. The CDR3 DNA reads TGTGCCAGCAGCATTCAGGGCTACGAGCAGTACTTC. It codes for CASSIQGYEQYF.

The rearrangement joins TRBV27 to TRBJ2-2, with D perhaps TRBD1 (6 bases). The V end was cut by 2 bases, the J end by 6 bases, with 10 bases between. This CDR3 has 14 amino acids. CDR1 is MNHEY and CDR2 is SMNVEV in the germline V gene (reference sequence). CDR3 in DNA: TGTGCCAGCAGTTTAACAGGGTTACCCGGGGAGCTGTTTTTT. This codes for CASSLTGLPGELFF.